This T cell receptor beta chain was captured by sequencing in a study of identical twins. Comments on this clonotype: The target antigen is unknown.

Whole-study findings and limits: Low generation probability was overrepresented in out-of-frame alpha sequences shared by twins. In monozygotic twins, models underestimated the sharing of out-of-frame TCR alpha.

Germline CDR1 is SGHVS and CDR2 is FNYEAQ. The CDR3 has 18 amino acids. Trimming took off 3 bases at V and 3 bases at J, with 22 bases between the two ends. Each CDR3 protein gets one entry after TCRdb re-called the 5' RACE reads with MiXCR. Of around 650,000 distinct CDR3 sequences detected, just over 7% appear once; the ten largest clones hold 1.6%. Another study also made use of these data, one on yellow fever vaccine responses in identical twins.

The receptor's source is a woman aged 18-29 years in good health. The sequenced sample consisted of PBMCs. The chain uses TRBV7-6 and TRBJ2-3; tentative D call: TRBD2 (6 bases). CDR3 amino acids: CASSFKGRLESVTDTQYF. Written as DNA, the CDR3 is TGTGCCAGCAGCTTTAAAGGGCGACTAGAGTCGGTTACAGATACGCAGTATTTT.